Listed below are T cell receptor beta chains from one sample, sequenced in a study of PD-L1 blockade in urothelial cancer. Generated by immunoSEQ multiplex PCR, the TCRdb table keeps only in-frame clones and is missing some. This table has 55,000 to 80,000 clones, around 81% appearing once. The sequencing used PBMCs, collected around atezolizumab (anti-PD-L1) treatment. The source is a man aged 70 or older with urothelial cancer. Each CDR3 is given with its conserved first and last residue. Each record gives: V gene, D gene, J gene, clone size, CDR3 protein, CDR3 DNA. D genes are given only for firm matches. The size of a clone is reported for some rows only, either as once, few or many, or as a class for expanded clones.

V gene: TRBV27
D gene: TRBD2
J gene: TRBJ2-1
clone size: .
CDR3 protein: CASSLGVRLAGYNEQFF
CDR3 DNA: TGTGCCAGCAGTTTGGGTGTTAGACTAGCGGGTTACAATGAGCAGTTCTTC

V gene: TRBV6-1
D gene: .
J gene: TRBJ1-2
clone size: .
CDR3 protein: CASSEIRGNYGYTF
CDR3 DNA: TGTGCCAGCAGTGAAATTAGGGGTAACTATGGCTACACCTTC

V gene: TRBV4-2
D gene: TRBD2
J gene: TRBJ2-1
clone size: .
CDR3 protein: CASSQGGGSEQFF
CDR3 DNA: TGTGCCAGCAGCCAAGGGGGGGGGTCTGAGCAGTTCTTC

V gene: TRBV7-2
D gene: .
J gene: TRBJ2-2
clone size: .
CDR3 protein: CASSPAPPGIGELFF
CDR3 DNA: TGTGCCAGCAGCCCCGCGCCACCGGGAATCGGGGAGCTGTTTTTT

V gene: TRBV9
D gene: TRBD2
J gene: TRBJ2-1
clone size: .
CDR3 protein: CASSTGLEQFF
CDR3 DNA: TGTGCCAGCAGCACGGGACTAGAGCAGTTCTTC

V gene: TRBV7-8
D gene: .
J gene: TRBJ1-2
clone size: .
CDR3 protein: CASSLARVGHGYTF
CDR3 DNA: TGTGCCAGCAGCTTAGCCAGGGTAGGGCATGGCTACACCTTC

V gene: TRBV2
D gene: TRBD2
J gene: TRBJ2-1
clone size: .
CDR3 protein: CASSREGQDEQFF
CDR3 DNA: TGTGCCAGCAGTCGGGAGGGTCAGGATGAGCAGTTCTTC

V gene: TRBV5-1
D gene: TRBD1
J gene: TRBJ2-3
clone size: .
CDR3 protein: CASSQDRDTQYF
CDR3 DNA: TGCGCCAGCAGCCAGGACAGGGATACGCAGTATTTT

V gene: TRBV18
D gene: .
J gene: TRBJ1-1
clone size: few
CDR3 protein: CASSPEQGPYTEAFF
CDR3 DNA: TGTGCCAGCTCACCGGAGCAGGGCCCGTACACTGAAGCTTTCTTT

V gene: TRBV5-1
D gene: .
J gene: TRBJ2-7
clone size: .
CDR3 protein: CASSLGAGTSLEQYF
CDR3 DNA: TGCGCCAGCAGCCTGGGGGCGGGAACCTCTCTCGAGCAGTACTTC

V gene: TRBV11-2
D gene: TRBD1
J gene: TRBJ1-1
clone size: .
CDR3 protein: CASSSQGGYGTEAFF
CDR3 DNA: TGTGCCAGCAGCTCTCAGGGGGGATACGGCACTGAAGCTTTCTTT

V gene: TRBV9
D gene: TRBD2
J gene: TRBJ2-1
clone size: .
CDR3 protein: CASSVASGQYNEQFF
CDR3 DNA: TGTGCCAGCAGCGTCGCTAGCGGGCAATACAATGAGCAGTTCTTC

V gene: TRBV10-1
D gene: TRBD2
J gene: TRBJ2-1
clone size: .
CDR3 protein: CASSSSGRAYNEQFF
CDR3 DNA: TGCGCCAGCAGTTCCAGCGGGAGGGCTTACAATGAGCAGTTCTTC

V gene: TRBV6-5
D gene: TRBD1
J gene: TRBJ1-5
clone size: .
CDR3 protein: CASRRDRGINQPQHF
CDR3 DNA: TGTGCCAGCAGGCGGGACAGGGGTATCAATCAGCCCCAGCATTTT

V gene: TRBV19
D gene: .
J gene: TRBJ1-5
clone size: .
CDR3 protein: CASSIEQLYSNQPQHF
CDR3 DNA: TGTGCCAGTAGTATAGAACAGCTCTATAGCAATCAGCCCCAGCATTTT

V gene: TRBV5-4
D gene: TRBD1
J gene: TRBJ1-2
clone size: .
CDR3 protein: CASSPDRNYGYTF
CDR3 DNA: TGTGCCAGCAGCCCGGACAGGAACTATGGCTACACCTTC

V gene: TRBV11-2
D gene: .
J gene: TRBJ1-2
clone size: .
CDR3 protein: CASSFEATGHGYTF
CDR3 DNA: TGTGCCAGCAGCTTTGAGGCAACAGGCCATGGCTACACCTTC

V gene: TRBV2
D gene: .
J gene: TRBJ2-3
clone size: .
CDR3 protein: CASSEGTTHTDTQYF
CDR3 DNA: TGTGCCAGCAGTGAAGGCACTACTCACACAGATACGCAGTATTTT

V gene: TRBV6-1
D gene: TRBD1
J gene: TRBJ2-2
clone size: .
CDR3 protein: CASSDWGQGNTGELFF
CDR3 DNA: TGTGCCAGCAGTGACTGGGGACAGGGTAACACCGGGGAGCTGTTTTTT

V gene: TRBV5-5
D gene: .
J gene: TRBJ1-2
clone size: .
CDR3 protein: CASSSTSGNYGYTF
CDR3 DNA: TGTGCCAGCAGTTCAACTTCAGGGAACTATGGCTACACCTTC

V gene: TRBV7-2
D gene: .
J gene: TRBJ1-2
clone size: .
CDR3 protein: CASSQRTSGDFYGYTF
CDR3 DNA: TGTGCCAGCAGCCAACGGACATCGGGGGATTTCTATGGCTACACCTTC

V gene: TRBV5-1
D gene: TRBD1
J gene: TRBJ2-1
clone size: .
CDR3 protein: CASSIGGQPYNEQFF
CDR3 DNA: TGCGCCAGCAGCATAGGGGGACAGCCCTACAATGAGCAGTTCTTC

V gene: TRBV28
D gene: .
J gene: TRBJ2-7
clone size: .
CDR3 protein: CASSLGAVSSYEQYF
CDR3 DNA: TGTGCCAGCAGTTTAGGCGCGGTGAGCTCCTACGAGCAGTACTTC